The 14 T cell receptor beta chains given below trace back to one sample, sequenced in a study of T cells expressing NK-cell markers. TCRdb re-analyzed the 5' RACE reads; it lists each CDR3 protein once, without DNA. The table for this sample gives some 450,000 distinct CDR3 sequences. Sequenced material: blood T cells: a sorted CD56 or NKG2C T cell subset, CD4+ or CD8+ T cells, or bulk PBMC T cells (not recorded which). These receptors were collected from a woman aged 18 to 75 in good health.

The V gene is TRBV6-8, the J gene TRBJ2-3; TCRdb lists TRBD1, though no DNA is available to test this call. The CDR3 consists of 16 residues. In germline, CDR1 is MNHGY, CDR2 SAAAGT. CDR3 loop: CASSDPRGQGTDTQYF.

The chain links TRBV11-2 to TRBJ2-5; lacking DNA, the TRBD1 call made by TCRdb goes unchecked. Germline V gene lookup returns CDR1 SGHAT and CDR2 FQNNGV. The CDR3 is 12 amino acids. The CDR3 region is CASSFQGETQYF.

CDR3 in amino acids: CSARDVDKSYEQYF. J is TRBJ2-7 and V is TRBV20-1; the TCRdb D gene call, TRBD1, has no DNA to confirm it. Germline lookup yields CDR1 DFQATT and CDR2 SNEGSKA (reference sequence). The CDR3 length is 14 residues.

CDR3 in amino acids: CASSINGVGTDTQYF. The genes are TRBV28 and TRBJ2-3. CDR3 size: 15 residues. Germline V CDR1 and CDR2: MDHEN, SYDVKM.

The chain joins TRBV14 to TRBJ2-3. The germline CDR1 and CDR2 sequences are SGHDN and FVKESK. This CDR3 has 14 amino acids. CDR3 region: CASSQDLMGDTQYF.

This chain connects TRBV15 to TRBJ2-7; TCRdb's assignment of TRBD2 cannot be checked, as there is no DNA. The germline V gene has CDR1 LNHNV and CDR2 YYDKDF (reference sequence). The CDR3 has 15 amino acids. This CDR3 is CATSSPGTSGYEQYF. Using reference TRBV15 and TRBJ2-7 for the parts outside the CDR3, the full variable domain is DAMVIQNPRYQVTQFGKPVTLSCSQTLNHNVMYWYQQKSSQAPKLLFHYYDKDFNNEADTPDNFQSRRPNTSFCFLDIRSPGLGDTAMYLCATSSPGTSGYEQYFGPGTRLTVT.

The chain is built from TRBV9 and TRBJ2-7; with no DNA, the TCRdb D assignment of TRBD1 cannot be verified. Per germline, CDR1 SGDLS and CDR2 YYNGEE. This CDR3 has 15 amino acids. CDR3: CASSGGDSRGYEQYF.

The J gene is TRBJ2-7, the V gene TRBV6-2 or TRBV6-3; TCRdb lists TRBD2, though no DNA is available to test this call. The CDR3 is made up of 17 amino acids. Germline assignment: CDR1 MNHEY and CDR2 SVGEGT. CDR3 sequence reads: CASSFLRLAGILGEQYF.

This rearrangement joins TRBV12-3 or TRBV12-4 to TRBJ1-3. This CDR3 spans 16 amino acids. This CDR3 is CASSFSGISSGNTIYF.

This chain uses TRBV5-1 with TRBJ1-4; TCRdb gives TRBD1 as the D gene, but with no DNA this cannot be confirmed. Germline CDR1 is SGHRS and CDR2 is YFSETQ. This CDR3 contains 16 residues. CDR3 residues: CASSPGSLSTNEKLFF. Using reference TRBV5-1 and TRBJ1-4 for the parts outside the CDR3, the full variable domain is KAGVTQTPRYLIKTRGQQVTLSCSPISGHRSVSWYQQTPGQGLQFLFEYFSETQRNKGNFPGRFSGRQFSNSRSEMNVSTLELGDSALYLCASSPGSLSTNEKLFFGSGTQLSVL.

The chain couples TRBV12-3 or TRBV12-4 to TRBJ2-1; TCRdb calls TRBD2, which cannot be checked without DNA. CDR3 length: 17 amino acids. This chain's CDR3 is CASSLAGASGDYNEQFF.

The chain has TRBV4-3 and TRBJ2-1; no DNA is available, so the TRBD2 call from TCRdb remains unchecked. In germline, CDR1 is LGHNA, CDR2 YSLEER. The CDR3 contains 14 residues. This CDR3 reads CASSPRTSGGEQFF.

The V call is TRBV20-1, the J call TRBJ2-7; the D gene TCRdb calls, TRBD1, cannot be checked with no DNA. CDR1 is DFQATT, CDR2 SNEGSKA, per germline (reference sequence). CDR3 length: 14 amino acids. CDR3 amino acids: CSGQGQGKYYEQYF.

The chain links TRBV18 to TRBJ1-1. Per germline, CDR1 KGHSH and CDR2 LQKENI. The CDR3 covers 18 residues. Here the CDR3 reads CASSPPSSSGLMNTEAFF.